This T cell receptor beta chain was identified in a study of blood T cell repertoires in COVID-19. The repertoire was sequenced with immunoSEQ multiplex PCR; TCRdb's copy has only in-frame clones and lacks some. The table records 140,000 to 150,000 clones, 85% of them present only once. Sequencing was performed on PBMCs or T cells enriched from blood (not recorded which). This receptor was identified in a woman in her thirties or forties who had recovered from COVID-19.

The CDR3 loop is CASSQGGGGYEQYF. CDR3 DNA sequence: TGCGCCAGCAGCCAAGGGGGGGGAGGGTACGAGCAGTACTTC. The chain recombines TRBV4-1 with TRBJ2-7; 7 bases match TRBD2. The CDR3 runs 14 residues. Germline trimming cut 1 base from V and 4 bases from J; bases unmatched to any gene: 4. CDR1 is MGHRA, CDR2 YSYEKL, per germline.